These 5 T cell receptor beta chains were all obtained from the same sample, sequenced in a study of CD8+ T cells in alopecia areata. It was cDNA, reverse transcribed from extracted RNA, that served as the sequencing template. TCRdb's table, derived via immunoSEQ multiplex PCR, lists solely in-frame clones and lacks some. The sample was found to contain approximately 300,000 clones, and every one recurs. The pooled cutaneous lymph node cells were sorted using several markers (CD4, CD8alpha, NKG2D, NKG2ACE and others). The source material was CD4+ T cells sorted from a lymph node. The receptors come from a C3H/HeJ mouse with alopecia areata. This mouse strain has H2-k as its MHC haplotype.

As regards this clone: Germline and genes here are mouse. The observed sequence ends 4 residues before the CDR3 terminus, with the missing tail filled in from the germline J gene. Other DNA sequences in this sample translate to the same CDR3. The chain combines TRBV5 with TRBJ2-5, with D possibly matching TRBD1 (5 bases). Germline-derived CDR1 and CDR2 are LGHNA and YNLKQL (reference sequence). This CDR3 region has 14 residues. The V gene lost 0 bases and the J gene lost 3 bases, with 7 bases spanning the gap. Here the CDR3 reads CASSQDGQQDTQYF. CDR3 DNA, as far as it was read: TGTGCCAGCAGCCAAGACGGACAACAAGAC.

This clone was observed a few times. The genes and germline here are from mouse. The read comes to an end 4 residues before the CDR3 does, leaving the germline J gene to fill in the end. The chain carries TRBV5 and TRBJ2-2; 7 positions agree with TRBD2. J gave up 4 bases and V 0 bases, and 2 bases lay outside the gene matches. Germline-derived CDR1 and CDR2 are LGHNA and YNLKQL (reference sequence). The CDR3 totals 15 residues. The CDR3 bases that were read are TGTGCCAGCAGCCAAGAGTGGGGGGTCACCGGG. It yields the protein CASSQEWGVTG. Given in full, the CDR3 is CASSQEWGVTGQLYF.

Concerning this clone: Mouse names are used for the genes. Read sequence stops 4 residues before the CDR3 end, and the germline J gene provides the missing end. Distinct nucleotide sequences in the sample also encode this CDR3. The chain links TRBV14 to TRBJ1-2, with D hard to call. The CDR3 is made up of 12 amino acids. Looked up from germline, CDR1 is SGHDT and CDR2 is FRDEAV. V was cut by 4 bases and J by 4 bases, with 8 bases left in between. The covered CDR3 bases are TGTGCCAGCAGTCCAGGTGGCTCC. Translating gives CASSPGGS. The full CDR3 protein reads CASSPGGSDYTF. Filled out from reference TRBV14 and TRBJ1-2, the complete variable domain reads EAGVTQSPRYAVLQEGQAVSFWCDPISGHDTLYWYQQPRDQGPQLLVYFRDEAVIDNSQLPSDRFSAVRPKGTNSTLKIQSAKQGDTATYLCASSPGGSDYTFGSGTRLLVI.

On this clone: Gene names follow the mouse nomenclature. The read terminates 4 residues before the CDR3 end, so the remaining end is supplied by the germline J gene. J is TRBJ2-1 and V is TRBV14; 7 nucleotides align to TRBD2. The germline V gene has CDR1 SGHDT and CDR2 FRDEAV. This CDR3 has 14 residues. The ends lost 5 bases at V and 0 bases at J; junction bases unmatched: 2. The CDR3 loop is CASRLGLNYAEQFF. Partial CDR3 DNA: TGTGCCAGCAGACTGGGGCTTAACTATGCT.

This clone was seen ten or more times. Here the gene names and germline are mouse. Read sequence stops 4 residues before the CDR3 end, and the germline J gene provides the missing end. This sample also contains other DNA sequences that code for the same CDR3. V usage is TRBV1 and J usage is TRBJ1-2; weak D call: TRBD1 (6 bases). V was pared by 4 bases and J by 0 bases, with 6 bases between. The CDR3 is made up of 13 amino acids. Germline CDR1 NSQYPW, CDR2 LRSPGD (reference sequence). The DNA read from the CDR3 is TGCACCTGCAGTGACAGGGCAAACTCC. Protein sequence: CTCSDRANS. The whole CDR3 sequence reads CTCSDRANSDYTF.